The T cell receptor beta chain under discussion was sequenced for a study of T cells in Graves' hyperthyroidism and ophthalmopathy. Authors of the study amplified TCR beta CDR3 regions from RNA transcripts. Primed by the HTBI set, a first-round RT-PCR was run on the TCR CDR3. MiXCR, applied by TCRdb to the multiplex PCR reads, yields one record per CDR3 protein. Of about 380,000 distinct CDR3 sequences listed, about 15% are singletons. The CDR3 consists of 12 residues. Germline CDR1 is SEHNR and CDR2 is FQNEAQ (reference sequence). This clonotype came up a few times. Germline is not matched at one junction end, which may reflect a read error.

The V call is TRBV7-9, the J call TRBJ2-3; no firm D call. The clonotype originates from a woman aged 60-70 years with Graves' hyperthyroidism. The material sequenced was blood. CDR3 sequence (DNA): TGTGTCAGCAGCCCGTCCGGTGATACGCAGTATTTT. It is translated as CVSSPSGDTQYF.